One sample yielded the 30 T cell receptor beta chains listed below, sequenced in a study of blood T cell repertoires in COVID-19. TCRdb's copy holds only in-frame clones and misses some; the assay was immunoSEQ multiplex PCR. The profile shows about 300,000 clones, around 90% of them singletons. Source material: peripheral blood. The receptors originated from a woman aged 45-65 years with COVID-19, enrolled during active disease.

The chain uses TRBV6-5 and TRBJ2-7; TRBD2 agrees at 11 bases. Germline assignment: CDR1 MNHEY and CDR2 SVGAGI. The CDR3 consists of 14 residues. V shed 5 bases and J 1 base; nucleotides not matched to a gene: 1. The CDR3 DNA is TGTGCCAGCAGTACTAGCGGGAGTTCCTACGAGCAGTACTTC. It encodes CASSTSGSSYEQYF.

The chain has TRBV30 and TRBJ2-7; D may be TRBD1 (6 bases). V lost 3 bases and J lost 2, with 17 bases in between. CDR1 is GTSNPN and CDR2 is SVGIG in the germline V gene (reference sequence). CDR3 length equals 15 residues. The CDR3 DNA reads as TGTGCCTGGAGGAATTTTAACAGGGTCGCCTACGAGCAGTACTTC. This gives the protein CAWRNFNRVAYEQYF.

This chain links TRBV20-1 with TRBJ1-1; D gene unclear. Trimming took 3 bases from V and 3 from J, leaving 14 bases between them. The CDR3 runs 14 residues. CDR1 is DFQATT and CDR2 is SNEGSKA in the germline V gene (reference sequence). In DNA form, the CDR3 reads TGCAGTGCTAGTACGAGGAGGGCAGACACTGAAGCTTTCTTT. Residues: CSASTRRADTEAFF.

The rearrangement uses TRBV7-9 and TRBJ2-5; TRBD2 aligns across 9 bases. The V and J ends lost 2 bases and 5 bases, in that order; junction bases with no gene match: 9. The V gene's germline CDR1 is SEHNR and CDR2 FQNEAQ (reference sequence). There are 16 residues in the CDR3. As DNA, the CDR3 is TGTGCCAGCAGCTTACTGGCGGGAGGGCCCAGGGAGACCCAGTACTTC. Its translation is CASSLLAGGPRETQYF.

For the CDR3, the DNA is TGTGCCAGCAGCTTAAACCCTATCCCAACGGGACAGACAACGGGCTACACCTTC. It codes for CASSLNPIPTGQTTGYTF. This sequence joins TRBV7-3 and TRBJ1-2; 7 positions agree with TRBD1. Germline V CDR1 and CDR2: SGHTA, FQGTGA. CDR3 length equals 18 residues. J gave up 8 bases and V 1 base, and 19 bases lay outside the gene matches.

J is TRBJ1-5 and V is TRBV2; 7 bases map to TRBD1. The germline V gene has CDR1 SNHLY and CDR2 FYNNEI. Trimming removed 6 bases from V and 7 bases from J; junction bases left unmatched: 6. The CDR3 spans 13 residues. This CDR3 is CASSATGLQPQHF. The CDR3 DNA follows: TGTGCCAGCAGCGCGACAGGGCTGCAGCCCCAGCATTTT.

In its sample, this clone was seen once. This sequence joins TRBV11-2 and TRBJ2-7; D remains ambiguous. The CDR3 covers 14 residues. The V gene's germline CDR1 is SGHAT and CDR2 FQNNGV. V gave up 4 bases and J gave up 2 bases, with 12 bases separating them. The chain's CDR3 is CASSYDLVAYEQYF. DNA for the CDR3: TGTGCCAGCAGCTACGACTTAGTGGCCTACGAGCAGTACTTC. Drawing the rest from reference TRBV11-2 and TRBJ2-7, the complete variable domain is EAGVAQSPRYKIIEKRQSVAFWCNPISGHATLYWYQQILGQGPKLLIQFQNNGVVDDSQLPKDRFSAERLKGVDSTLKIQPAKLEDSAVYLCASSYDLVAYEQYFGPGTRLTVT.

CDR3 in amino acids: CASSYFDREETQYF. CDR3 sequence (DNA): TGTGCCAGCAGTTACTTCGACAGGGAAGAGACCCAGTACTTC. The genes are TRBV6-2 or TRBV6-3 and TRBJ2-5, with 7 bases identical to TRBD1. Germline lookup yields CDR1 MNHEY and CDR2 SVGEGT. The CDR3 extends over 14 amino acids. With V trimmed by 1 base and J by 3 bases, 2 bases remained unmatched.

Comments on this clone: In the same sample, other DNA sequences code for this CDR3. The CDR3 DNA reads as TGTGCCAGCTCACCACCGGGACTAGCGGGAGGTACAGATACGCAGTATTTT. This codes for CASSPPGLAGGTDTQYF. This rearrangement joins TRBV18 to TRBJ2-3; 15 nucleotides align to TRBD2. The J segment lost 3 bases and the V segment lost 0 bases, leaving 1 base of the junction unmatched. Germline CDR1 KGHSH, CDR2 LQKENI. This CDR3 region has 17 residues.

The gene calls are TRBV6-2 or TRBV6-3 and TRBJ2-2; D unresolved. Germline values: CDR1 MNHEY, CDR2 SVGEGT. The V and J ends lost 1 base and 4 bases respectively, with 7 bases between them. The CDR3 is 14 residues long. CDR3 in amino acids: CASSYFPSTGELFF. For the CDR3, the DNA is TGTGCCAGCAGTTACTTCCCATCCACCGGGGAGCTGTTTTTT.

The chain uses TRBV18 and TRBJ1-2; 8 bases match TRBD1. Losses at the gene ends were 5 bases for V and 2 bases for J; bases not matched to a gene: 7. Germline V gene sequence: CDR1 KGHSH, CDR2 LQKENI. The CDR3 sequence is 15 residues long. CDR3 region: CASSSDRVGNYGYTF. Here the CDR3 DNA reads TGTGCCAGCTCATCGGACAGGGTTGGGAACTATGGCTACACCTTC.

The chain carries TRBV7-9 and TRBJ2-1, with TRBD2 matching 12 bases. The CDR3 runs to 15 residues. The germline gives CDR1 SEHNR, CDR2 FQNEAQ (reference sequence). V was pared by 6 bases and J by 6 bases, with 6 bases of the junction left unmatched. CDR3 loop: CASRLLAGGVNEQFF. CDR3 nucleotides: TGTGCCAGCAGATTACTAGCGGGAGGTGTCAATGAGCAGTTCTTC.

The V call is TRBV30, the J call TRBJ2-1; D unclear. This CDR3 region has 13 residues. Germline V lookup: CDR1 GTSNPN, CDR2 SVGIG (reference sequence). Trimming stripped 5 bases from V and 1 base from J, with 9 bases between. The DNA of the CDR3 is TGTGCCTGGGCGAGGAATTCCTACAATGAGCAGTTCTTC. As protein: CAWARNSYNEQFF.

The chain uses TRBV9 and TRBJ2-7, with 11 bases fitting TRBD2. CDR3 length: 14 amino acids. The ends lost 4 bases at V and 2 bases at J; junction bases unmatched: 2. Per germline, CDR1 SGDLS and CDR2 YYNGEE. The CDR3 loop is CASSSSGGAYEQYF. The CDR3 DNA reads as TGTGCCAGCAGCAGTAGCGGGGGGGCCTACGAGCAGTACTTC.

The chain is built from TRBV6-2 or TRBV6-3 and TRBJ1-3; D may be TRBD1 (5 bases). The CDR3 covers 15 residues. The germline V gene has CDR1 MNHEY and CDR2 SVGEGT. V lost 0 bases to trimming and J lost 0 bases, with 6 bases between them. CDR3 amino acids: CASSYSTASGNTIYF. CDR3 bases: TGTGCCAGCAGTTACTCGACAGCCTCTGGAAACACCATATATTTT.

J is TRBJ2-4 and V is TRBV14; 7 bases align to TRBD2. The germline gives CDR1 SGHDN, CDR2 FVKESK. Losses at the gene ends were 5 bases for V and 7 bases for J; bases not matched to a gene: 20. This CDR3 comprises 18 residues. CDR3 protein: CASSKTYAGEGIRNIQYF. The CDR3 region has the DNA TGTGCCAGCAGCAAGACATATGCGGGAGAAGGTATTCGGAACATTCAGTACTTC.

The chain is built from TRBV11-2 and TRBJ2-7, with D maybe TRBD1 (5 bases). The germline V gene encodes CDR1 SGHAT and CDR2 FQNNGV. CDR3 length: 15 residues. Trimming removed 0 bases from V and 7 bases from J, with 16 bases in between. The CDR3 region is CASSLERGPVWEQYF. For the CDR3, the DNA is TGTGCCAGCAGCTTAGAAAGGGGCCCTGTTTGGGAGCAGTACTTC. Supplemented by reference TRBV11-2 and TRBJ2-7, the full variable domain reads EAGVAQSPRYKIIEKRQSVAFWCNPISGHATLYWYQQILGQGPKLLIQFQNNGVVDDSQLPKDRFSAERLKGVDSTLKIQPAKLEDSAVYLCASSLERGPVWEQYFGPGTRLTVT.

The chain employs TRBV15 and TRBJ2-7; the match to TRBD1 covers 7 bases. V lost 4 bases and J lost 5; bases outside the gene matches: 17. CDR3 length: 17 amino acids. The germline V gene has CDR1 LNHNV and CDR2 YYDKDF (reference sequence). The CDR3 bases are TGTGCCACCAGCAAGACAATAAAAGACAGGGTAGGCCACGAGCAGTACTTC. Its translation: CATSKTIKDRVGHEQYF.

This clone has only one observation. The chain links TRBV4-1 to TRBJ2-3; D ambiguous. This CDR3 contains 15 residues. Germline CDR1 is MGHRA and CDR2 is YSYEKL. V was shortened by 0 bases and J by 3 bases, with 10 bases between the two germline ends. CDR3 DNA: TGCGCCAGCAGCCAAGATCAGCGATCGACAGATACGCAGTATTTT. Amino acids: CASSQDQRSTDTQYF.

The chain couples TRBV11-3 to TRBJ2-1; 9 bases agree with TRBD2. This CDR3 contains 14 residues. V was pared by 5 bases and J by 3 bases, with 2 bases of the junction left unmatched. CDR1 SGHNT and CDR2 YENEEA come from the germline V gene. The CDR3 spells CASSPSGIYNEQFF. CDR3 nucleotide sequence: TGTGCCAGCAGCCCTAGCGGGATCTACAATGAGCAGTTCTTC.

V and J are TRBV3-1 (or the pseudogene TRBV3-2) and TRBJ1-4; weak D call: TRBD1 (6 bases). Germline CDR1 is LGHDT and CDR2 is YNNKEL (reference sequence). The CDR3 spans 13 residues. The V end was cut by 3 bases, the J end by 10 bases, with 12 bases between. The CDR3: CASSHGTTRKLFF. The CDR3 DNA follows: TGTGCCAGCAGCCACGGGACAACTAGAAAACTGTTTTTT.

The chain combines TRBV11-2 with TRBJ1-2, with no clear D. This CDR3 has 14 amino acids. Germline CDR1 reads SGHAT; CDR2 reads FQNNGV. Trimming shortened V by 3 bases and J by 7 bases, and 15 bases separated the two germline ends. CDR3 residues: CASSFGRAHAGYTF. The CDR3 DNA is TGTGCCAGCAGCTTTGGGAGGGCCCATGCTGGCTACACCTTC.

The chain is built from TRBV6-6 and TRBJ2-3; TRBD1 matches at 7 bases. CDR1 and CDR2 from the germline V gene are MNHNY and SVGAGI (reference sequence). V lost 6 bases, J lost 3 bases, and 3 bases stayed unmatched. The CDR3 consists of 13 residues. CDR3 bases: TGTGCCAGCAGCTGGGACAGAACAGATACGCAGTATTTT. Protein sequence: CASSWDRTDTQYF.

CDR3 DNA sequence: TGTGCCAGCAGCAGACTAGCGGGAGTAAGACAAGAGCAGTTCTTC. This gives the protein CASSRLAGVRQEQFF. V and J are TRBV5-8 and TRBJ2-1; 12 bases fit TRBD2. J gave up 10 bases and V 4 bases, and 9 bases lay outside the gene matches. This CDR3 spans 15 amino acids. The germline V gene encodes CDR1 SGHTS and CDR2 YDEGEE.

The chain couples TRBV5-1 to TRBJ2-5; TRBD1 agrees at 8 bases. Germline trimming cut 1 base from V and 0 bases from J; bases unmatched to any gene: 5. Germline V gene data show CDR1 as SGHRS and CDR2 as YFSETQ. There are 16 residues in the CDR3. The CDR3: CASSLLTGVNQETQYF. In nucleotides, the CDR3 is TGCGCCAGCAGCTTGCTGACAGGGGTGAACCAAGAGACCCAGTACTTC.

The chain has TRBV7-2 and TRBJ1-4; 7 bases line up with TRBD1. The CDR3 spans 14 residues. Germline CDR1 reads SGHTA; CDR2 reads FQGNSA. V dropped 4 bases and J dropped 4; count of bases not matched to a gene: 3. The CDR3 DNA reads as TGTGCCAGCAGCTCCTGGGACAGTAATGAAAAACTGTTTTTT. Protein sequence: CASSSWDSNEKLFF.

The CDR3 loop reads CASSWGQGDNQPQHF. CDR3 in DNA: TGTGCCAGCAGTTGGGGACAGGGTGACAATCAGCCCCAGCATTTT. The V and J genes are TRBV27 and TRBJ1-5; TRBD1 aligns across 9 bases. V dropped 4 bases and J dropped 3; count of bases not matched to a gene: 4. CDR1 is MNHEY, CDR2 SMNVEV, per germline (reference sequence). The length of the CDR3 is 15 residues.

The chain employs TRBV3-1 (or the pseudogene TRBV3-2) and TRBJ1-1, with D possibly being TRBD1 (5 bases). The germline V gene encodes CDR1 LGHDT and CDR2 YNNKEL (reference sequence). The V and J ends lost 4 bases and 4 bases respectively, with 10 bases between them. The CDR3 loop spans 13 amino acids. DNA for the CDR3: TGTGCCAGCAGCCCAGACAGAGGCACTGAAGCTTTCTTT. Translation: CASSPDRGTEAFF.

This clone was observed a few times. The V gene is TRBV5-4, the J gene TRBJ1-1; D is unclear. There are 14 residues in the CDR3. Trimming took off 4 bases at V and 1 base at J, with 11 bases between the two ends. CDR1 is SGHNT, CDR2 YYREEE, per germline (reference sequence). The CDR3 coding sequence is TGTGCCAGCAGCCCCGTCACAGAGAACACTGAAGCTTTCTTT. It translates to CASSPVTENTEAFF.

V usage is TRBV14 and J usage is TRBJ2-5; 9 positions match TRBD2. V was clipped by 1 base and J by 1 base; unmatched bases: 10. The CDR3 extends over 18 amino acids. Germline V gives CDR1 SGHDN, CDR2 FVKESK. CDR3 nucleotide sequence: TGTGCCAGCAGCCAAGGTGGGAGTCTAGCGGGACCCCAAGAGACCCAGTACTTC. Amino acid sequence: CASSQGGSLAGPQETQYF.